This paragraph covers one TCR beta chain sequence. This sample is drawn from a study of memory CD4+ T cells and cytomegalovirus serostatus. Trimming removed 5 bases at V and 0 bases at J, with 13 bases between. This CDR3 has 15 amino acids. Germline V gene sequence: CDR1 MNHEY, CDR2 SVGAGI. Clones were sequenced by immunoSEQ multiplex PCR, and TCRdb holds only the in-frame ones, with some missing. This table holds 46,000 or so clones, approximately 78% found once. Single viable CD3+CD4+CD8-CD45RO+ cells were sorted as the memory CD4+ T cells. This clonotype was obtained from an adult in good health and CMV-seronegative. The chain couples TRBV6-5 to TRBJ1-2; the D is unclear. The material sequenced was memory CD4+ T cells from blood. The CDR3 nucleotides read TGTGCCAGCAGTCGGACGCGAATACCTAACTATGGCTACACCTTC. It codes for CASSRTRIPNYGYTF.